This T cell receptor (beta chain) was sequenced during a study of blood T cell repertoires in COVID-19. Study context: The samples span acute and convalescent COVID-19 from the United States, Italy and Spain. PBMCs, B-cell-depleted T cells, or T cells were the source of the cDNA or gDNA that made up the material.

Authors' processing steps: By means of reference gene primer amplification, nucleated cell counts were estimated. The assay was immunoSEQ multiplex PCR, and TCRdb's table has in-frame clones only and misses some. V, J and clone size reflect that table, while D and trimming were determined from the DNA. Among about 80,000 clones, 85% were seen once, and the ten largest hold 9.6%. This clone has more than one count but fewer than ten. Patients at the Seattle site were enrolled during active infection and followed longitudinally. Germline V CDR1 and CDR2: SGHNT, YYREEE (reference sequence). CDR3 size: 16 residues. V trimming: 0 bases; J trimming: 5 bases; junction bases outside the gene matches: 9.

This clonotype was obtained from a man aged 50-59 years with COVID-19, enrolled during active disease. The specimen was peripheral blood. This chain joins TRBV5-4 and TRBJ2-5; 8 positions match TRBD1. CDR3: CASSLDAGGPVETQYF. For the CDR3, the DNA is TGTGCCAGCAGCTTGGACGCAGGGGGCCCGGTGGAGACCCAGTACTTC.